Listed here is a single T cell receptor beta chain. Germline and junction disagree at one end, which may indicate a read error. These data belong to a study of metastatic and nonmetastatic thyroid tumors. Study summary: Comparative analysis of repertoires was undertaken across blood and tumor or nodule tissue obtained from malignant and benign thyroid patients.

In the source study's methods: Clinicopathological groups supplied CDR3 differences that were used to build a distant-metastasis classifier for papillary thyroid cancer. TCRdb re-called the PCR reads through MiXCR. TCRdb's processing, not the authors', yielded these V and J calls. In the table there are roughly 13,000 clones, around a quarter of which are singletons. The entire patient cohort was treatment-naive prior to thyroid surgery. The V gene's germline CDR1 is SEHNR and CDR2 FQNEAQ (reference sequence). The CDR3 sequence is 14 residues long. The source material was blood. The clonotype comes from a female donor with papillary thyroid cancer or a benign thyroid nodule (not recorded which). Some clones in this sample may be carry-over from other donors' samples. The rearrangement links TRBV7-9 to TRBJ1-3; D perhaps matches TRBD1 (5 bases). Written as DNA, the CDR3 is TGTGCCAGCAGCTTAGGCAGGGCTGGAAGCACCATATATTTT. Protein product: CASSLGRAGSTIYF.